This T cell receptor (beta chain) appears in the sequencing data of a study of blood T cell repertoires in COVID-19. Study-wide context: In each case, the material was cDNA or gDNA derived from T cells, B-cell-depleted T cells, or PBMCs.

This CDR3 region has 15 residues. V was pared by 4 bases and J by 2 bases, with 14 bases between. Germline lookup yields CDR1 LGHDT and CDR2 YNNKEL (reference sequence). The method was immunoSEQ multiplex PCR; TCRdb's version includes in-frame clones alone and lacks a portion of them. The data contain 150,000 to 200,000 clones, 82% of them singletons. Sequencing was carried out using peripheral blood. The sequence came from a woman in her seventies with acute or convalescent COVID-19. The V call is TRBV3-1 (or the pseudogene TRBV3-2), the J call TRBJ1-1; D unclear. The CDR3 reads CASSPSSEGNTEAFF. CDR3 bases: TGTGCCAGCAGCCCCTCCAGTGAGGGTAACACTGAAGCTTTCTTT.